This TCR beta chain was sequenced during a study of T cell repertoires and HLA-DP antigens. Study-wide context: Donor ages ranged from 18-to-29 to 60-to-69; a couple of men, one woman.

Turning to this clone: The antigen is undetermined.

Sequenced by immunoSEQ multiplex PCR; TCRdb stores in-frame clones only, minus some. Found here are about 73,000 clones, roughly 75% of them singletons; the top ten hold 1.6%. The material sequenced was CD4+ T cells from PBMCs. This clonotype was sampled from a man between 60 and 75 years old in good health and CMV-seronegative.

The CDR3 DNA follows: TGTGCCAGCAGCCCTCGACAGGGGAGCAACACTGAAGCTTTCTTT. Translated, it gives CASSPRQGSNTEAFF. This chain joins TRBV11-2 and TRBJ1-1; the match to TRBD1 covers 8 bases. V gave up 5 bases and J gave up 2 bases; unmatched junction bases: 7. Germline V gene sequence: CDR1 SGHAT, CDR2 FQNNGV. This CDR3 has 15 residues. The variable domain in full, with the rest retrieved from reference TRBV11-2 and TRBJ1-1, is EAGVAQSPRYKIIEKRQSVAFWCNPISGHATLYWYQQILGQGPKLLIQFQNNGVVDDSQLPKDRFSAERLKGVDSTLKIQPAKLEDSAVYLCASSPRQGSNTEAFFGQGTRLTVV.